This T cell receptor (beta chain) appears in the sequencing data of a study of T cells expressing NK-cell markers. This CDR3 contains 12 residues. Germline V gives CDR1 SQVTM, CDR2 ANQGSEA. TCRdb reprocessed the 5' RACE reads; each CDR3 protein has one entry and no DNA is given. The specimen's table records roughly 120,000 distinct CDR3 sequences. Material for sequencing was blood T cells: a sorted CD56 or NKG2C T cell subset, CD4+ or CD8+ T cells, or bulk PBMC T cells (not recorded which). This sequence joins TRBV29-1 and TRBJ2-2; there is no DNA to check the TCRdb D call of TRBD2. This TCR was recovered from a woman aged 18-70 years in good health. CDR3 residues: CSAPSGTGELFF.